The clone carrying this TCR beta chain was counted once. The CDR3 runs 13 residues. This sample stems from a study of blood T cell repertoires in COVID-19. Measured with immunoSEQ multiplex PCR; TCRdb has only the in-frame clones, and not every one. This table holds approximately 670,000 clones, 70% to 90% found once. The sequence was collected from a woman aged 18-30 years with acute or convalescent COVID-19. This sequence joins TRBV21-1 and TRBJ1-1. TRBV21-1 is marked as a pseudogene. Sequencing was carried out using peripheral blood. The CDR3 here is CASHIGGGTEAFF. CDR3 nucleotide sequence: TGTGCCAGCCACATAGGGGGGGGCACTGAAGCTTTCTTT.